The table lists the clone carrying this TCR beta chain with many counts. This entry comes from a study of low-dose radiotherapy and immunotherapy resistance in tumors. Study in general: Per fraction, Cohort 1 was given 0.5 Gy every 2 weeks, for a total of 6.5 Gy. Over 26 weeks, cohort 2 got 1 Gy every two weeks, reaching 13 Gy.

The time point: after trial treatment. Treatment reported: LDRT plus nivolumab, ipilimumab, low-dose cyclophosphamide and aspirin (RACIN trial). Donors were administered nivolumab, ipilimumab, aspirin and low-dose cyclophosphamide, together with low-dose radiotherapy. The CDR3 loop spans 14 amino acids. V was trimmed by 3 bases and J by 4 bases, leaving 11 bases between them. CDR1 MNHEY and CDR2 SMNVEV come from the germline V gene (reference sequence). First-strand cDNA used TRAV- and TRBV-specific primers, covering alpha and beta chains. Amplification of TCRs used a constant-region primer and V-primer adapter for about 19 PCR cycles. TCRdb processed the reads anew with MiXCR; each CDR3 protein has one entry. Here the sample spans about 80,000 distinct CDR3 sequences, over 15% being singletons.

The material sequenced was PBMCs, taken after low-dose radiotherapy plus immunotherapy. V usage is TRBV27 and J usage is TRBJ2-3, with no clear D. This TCR derives from a male donor with prostate cancer. CDR3 sequence reads: CASSFSRSADTQYF. The CDR3 bases are TGTGCCAGCAGTTTCTCCAGGTCGGCAGATACGCAGTATTTT.